These 5 T cell receptor beta chains originate from one sample sequenced in a study of T cells in Graves' hyperthyroidism and ophthalmopathy. What was amplified from RNA transcripts were TCR beta CDR3 regions. TCR CDR3 underwent first-round RT-PCR with the HTBI primer set. In TCRdb, the multiplex PCR reads were re-called with MiXCR into one record per CDR3 protein. The sample yields about 840,000 distinct CDR3 sequences, over 35% seen once. The sequencing sample was made of blood. The receptors were gathered from a young man with Graves' hyperthyroidism.

The genes are TRBV12-3 or TRBV12-4 and TRBJ1-4, with D possibly being TRBD1 (6 bases). There are 15 residues in the CDR3. Between the trimmed V and J ends, which lost 6 bases and 10 bases, there was a span of 21 bases. CDR3 protein: CASSRGDIRAGKLFF. CDR3 bases: TGTGCCAGCAGCCGCGGGGACATCCGAGCGGGAAAACTGTTTTTT.

V is TRBV2 and J is TRBJ2-5; tentatively, D is TRBD2 (5 bases). This CDR3 contains 11 residues. Germline lookup yields CDR1 SNHLY and CDR2 FYNNEI. Trimming took off 8 bases at V and 2 bases at J, with 6 bases between the two ends. CDR3 sequence: CASWRQETQYF. Written as DNA, the CDR3 is TGTGCCAGCTGGAGGCAAGAGACCCAGTACTTC.

V and J are TRBV9 and TRBJ2-7; D is perhaps TRBD1 or TRBD2 (5 bases each). V lost 0 bases to trimming and J lost 5 bases, with 12 bases between them. Germline lookup yields CDR1 SGDLS and CDR2 YYNGEE. CDR3 length equals 14 residues. The CDR3 is CASSVGGYLDEQYF. The DNA of the CDR3 is TGTGCCAGCAGCGTAGGGGGGTACTTGGACGAGCAGTACTTC. Combining the CDR3 with reference TRBV9 and TRBJ2-7 gives the whole variable domain DSGVTQTPKHLITATGQRVTLRCSPRSGDLSVYWYQQSLDQGLQFLIQYYNGEERAKGNILERFSAQQFPDLHSELNLSSLELGDSALYFCASSVGGYLDEQYFGPGTRLTVT.

V and J are TRBV7-3 and TRBJ2-5; 9 bases align to TRBD1. The J call is uncertain, as TRBJ2-1 better fits the DNA end. This CDR3 spans 15 amino acids. Germline V gives CDR1 SGHTA, CDR2 FQGTGA. The CDR3 protein is CASSRTGEIYNEQFF. DNA for the CDR3: TGTGCCAGCAGCAGGACAGGGGAAATTTACAATGAGCAGTTCTTC.

CDR3 in amino acids: CASSFSDEKLFF. The CDR3 bases are TGTGCCAGCAGTTTTTCCGATGAAAAACTGTTTTTT. The chain couples TRBV12-3 or TRBV12-4 to TRBJ1-4, with D hard to call. Trimming left V 3 bases short and J 6 bases short, with 5 bases between. This CDR3 region has 12 residues.